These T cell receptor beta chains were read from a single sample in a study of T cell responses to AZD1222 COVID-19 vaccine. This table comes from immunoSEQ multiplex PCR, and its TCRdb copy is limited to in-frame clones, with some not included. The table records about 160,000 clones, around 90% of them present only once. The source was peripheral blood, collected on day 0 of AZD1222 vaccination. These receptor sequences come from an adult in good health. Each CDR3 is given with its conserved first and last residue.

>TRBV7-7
CASSQGQDSVYNEQFF
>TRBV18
CASSPEGGLGSPLHF
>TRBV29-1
CSVDQGYNGYTF
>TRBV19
CASSSGGIYGYTF
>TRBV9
CASSRGQETEAFF
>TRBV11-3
CASSRDISTEAFF
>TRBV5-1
CASSLASQLYNEQFF
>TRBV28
CASSLGRWNTEAFF
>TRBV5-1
CASSLVGDGETQYF
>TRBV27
CASSSQREAGELFF
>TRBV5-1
CASSLWLAGGTTDTQYF
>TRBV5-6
CASSLELAPDTQYF
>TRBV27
CASSFGTSGTQETQYF
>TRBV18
CASSPTGGAETQYF
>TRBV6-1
CASSVTSGENTGELFF
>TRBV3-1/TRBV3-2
CASNTASGGNTGELFF
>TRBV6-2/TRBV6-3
CASSFLQIAKNIQYF
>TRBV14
CASSHYRDPPAYEQYF
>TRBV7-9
CASSPKAGNRSEAFF
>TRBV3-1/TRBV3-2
CASSHLGHPSNQPQHF
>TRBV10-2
CASSGRTSGTNEQFF
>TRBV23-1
CASTQPAEDNEQFF
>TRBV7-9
CASSTRVNTGELFF
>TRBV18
CASSPVGNTEAFF
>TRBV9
CASSVGFGSPLHF
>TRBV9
CASSVISGGATGELFF
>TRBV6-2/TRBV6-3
CASSRQGGKPQHF
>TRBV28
CASSLGQEYNSPLHF
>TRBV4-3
CASSRNTGELFF